The 8 T cell receptor beta chains below were found in one sample sequenced in a study of metastatic and nonmetastatic thyroid tumors. TCRdb reanalyzed the PCR reads via MiXCR. Of about 17,000 clones in the sample, 29% were seen once. Thyroid surgery had not been preceded by any treatment in any patient. Sequencing used tumor tissue. These TCRs come from a male donor with papillary thyroid cancer or a benign thyroid nodule (not recorded which). Some clones in this sample may be carry-over from other donors' samples.

By share, this clone counts as medium-sized. The rearrangement joins TRBV20-1 to TRBJ1-2; D remains ambiguous. There are 15 residues in the CDR3. Trimming removed 0 bases from V and 0 bases from J, with 11 bases in between. Germline V gene sequence: CDR1 DFQATT, CDR2 SNEGSKA (reference sequence). CDR3 bases: TGCAGTGCTAGAGATACCCTACAGACTAACTATGGCTACACCTTC. Translating gives CSARDTLQTNYGYTF.

This clone was recorded at least ten times. J is TRBJ2-5 and V is TRBV2, with TRBD2 matching over 15 bases. Trimming cost V 3 bases and J 5 bases; bases outside gene matches: 4. The CDR3 is 16 residues long. CDR1 and CDR2 (germline): SNHLY, FYNNEI. In DNA form, the CDR3 reads TGTGCCAGCAGTGACCCGGGACTAGCGGGGGGTGAGACCCAGTACTTC. As protein: CASSDPGLAGGETQYF.

CDR3 nucleotides: TGTGCCAGCTCACCCTCTTACGGGGGGGGCTACGAGCAGTACTTC. Translation: CASSPSYGGGYEQYF. This chain connects TRBV18 to TRBJ2-7; TRBD2 aligns across 8 bases. There are 15 residues in the CDR3. V lost 3 bases and J lost 3; bases outside the gene matches: 7. Germline lookup yields CDR1 KGHSH and CDR2 LQKENI.

This clone was counted ten times or more. The chain carries TRBV4-2 and TRBJ2-1; 10 bases fit TRBD2. The CDR3 totals 19 residues. The junction had 23 bases not matched to a gene; V was cut back by 6 bases and J by 9 bases. Germline lookup yields CDR1 LGHNA and CDR2 YNFKEQ. The CDR3 reads CASRHSLLESSGRRSEQFF. The DNA of the CDR3 is TGTGCCAGCAGACACAGCTTACTAGAATCTAGCGGGAGAAGGAGTGAGCAGTTCTTC.

This clone is judged medium-sized (0.01 to 0.1%). The J gene is TRBJ1-5, the V gene TRBV30; no definite D call. CDR3 size: 13 residues. The V and J ends lost 0 bases and 9 bases respectively, with 12 bases between them. In germline, CDR1 is GTSNPN, CDR2 SVGIG (reference sequence). The CDR3 nucleotides read TGTGCCTGGAGTGTACTTCTTGAAGGGCCCCAGCATTTT. Protein: CAWSVLLEGPQHF.

This clone has at least ten counts. This chain connects TRBV4-1 to TRBJ2-7; 7 bases align to TRBD1. The junction had 8 bases not matched to a gene; V was cut back by 4 bases and J by 2 bases. CDR1 MGHRA and CDR2 YSYEKL come from the germline V gene. This CDR3 is built from 15 residues. CDR3 sequence reads: CASSPRQGSTYEQYF. Written as DNA, the CDR3 is TGCGCCAGCAGCCCTAGACAGGGTAGTACCTACGAGCAGTACTTC.

By proportion, this clone is medium-sized. The J gene is TRBJ2-7, the V gene TRBV19; 7 bases align to TRBD2. V lost 5 bases and J lost 2; bases outside the gene matches: 6. The CDR3 is 14 amino acids. Germline V gene lookup returns CDR1 LNHDA and CDR2 SQIVND (reference sequence). CDR3 DNA: TGTGCCAGTAGTCCCTCTAGCGGAGCCTACGAGCAGTACTTC. Its protein is CASSPSSGAYEQYF.

The V call is TRBV20-1, the J call TRBJ2-1; D uncertain. This CDR3 contains 11 residues. Germline values: CDR1 DFQATT, CDR2 SNEGSKA (reference sequence). The CDR3, as DNA: TGCAGGCCCTTGGACTACAATGAGCAGTTCTTC. It encodes CRPLDYNEQFF.